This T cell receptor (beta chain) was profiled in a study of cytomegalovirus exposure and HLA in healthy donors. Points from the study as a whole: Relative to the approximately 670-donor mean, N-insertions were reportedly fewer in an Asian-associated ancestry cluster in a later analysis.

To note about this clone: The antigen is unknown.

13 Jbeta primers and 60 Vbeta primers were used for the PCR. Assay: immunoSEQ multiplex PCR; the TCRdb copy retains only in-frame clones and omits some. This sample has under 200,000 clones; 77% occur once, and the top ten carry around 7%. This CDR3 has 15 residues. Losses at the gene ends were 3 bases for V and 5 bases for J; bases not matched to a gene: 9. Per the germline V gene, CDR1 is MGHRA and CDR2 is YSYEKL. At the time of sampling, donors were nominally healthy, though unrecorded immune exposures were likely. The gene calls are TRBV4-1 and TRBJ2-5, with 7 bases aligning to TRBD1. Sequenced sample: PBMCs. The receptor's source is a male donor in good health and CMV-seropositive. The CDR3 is CASSQTRQGGETQYF. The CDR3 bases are TGCGCCAGCAGCCAGACTCGACAGGGCGGGGAGACCCAGTACTTC.